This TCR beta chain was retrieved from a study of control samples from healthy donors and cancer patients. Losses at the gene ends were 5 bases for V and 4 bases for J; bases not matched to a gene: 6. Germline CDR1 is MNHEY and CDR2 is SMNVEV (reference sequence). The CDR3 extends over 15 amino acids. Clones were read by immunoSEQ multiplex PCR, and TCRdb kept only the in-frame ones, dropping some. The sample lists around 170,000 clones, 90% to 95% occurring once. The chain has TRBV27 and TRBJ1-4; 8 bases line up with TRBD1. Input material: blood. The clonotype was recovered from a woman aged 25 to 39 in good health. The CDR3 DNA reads TGTGCCAGCAGTCCCTTTACAGGGGGTAATGAAAAACTGTTTTTT. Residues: CASSPFTGGNEKLFF.